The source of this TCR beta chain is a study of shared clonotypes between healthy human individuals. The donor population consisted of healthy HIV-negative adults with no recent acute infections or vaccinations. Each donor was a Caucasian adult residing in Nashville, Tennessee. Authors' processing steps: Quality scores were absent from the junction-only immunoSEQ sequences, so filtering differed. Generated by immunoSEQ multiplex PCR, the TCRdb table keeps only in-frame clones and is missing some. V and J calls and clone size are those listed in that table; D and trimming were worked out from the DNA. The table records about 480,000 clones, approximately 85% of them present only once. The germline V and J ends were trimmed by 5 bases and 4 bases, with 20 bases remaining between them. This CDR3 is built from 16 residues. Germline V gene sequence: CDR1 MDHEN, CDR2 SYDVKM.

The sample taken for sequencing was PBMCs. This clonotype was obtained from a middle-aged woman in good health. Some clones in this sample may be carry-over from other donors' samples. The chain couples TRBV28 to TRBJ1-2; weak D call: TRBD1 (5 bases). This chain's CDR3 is CASSTGGEPRTYGYTF. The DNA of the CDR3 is TGTGCCAGCAGTACAGGAGGGGAGCCAAGGACCTATGGCTACACCTTC.